This T cell receptor beta chain was identified during a study of CD4 T cells in relation to SARS-CoV-2 and coronaviruses. Study context: Median patient age was around 42 years, spanning 21 to 72 years. Study-wide points: Pre-pandemic and post-infection samples never came from the same donor.

Notes on this clone: Its specificity is unknown.

Deep TCR-beta sequencing used DNA from uncultured naive and memory CD4+ T cells. Clones were sequenced by immunoSEQ multiplex PCR, and TCRdb holds only the in-frame ones, with some missing. The sample holds 58,000 or so clones, around 92% seen once. CDR3 size: 15 residues. CDR1 is SGHRS, CDR2 YFSETQ, per germline. Unmatched junction bases numbered 6, after V lost 0 bases and J lost 9 bases. The V gene is TRBV5-1, the J gene TRBJ2-1, with 10 nucleotides matching TRBD2. Sequenced: naive CD4+ T cells from PBMCs. This sample's subset: naive CD4+ T cells isolated by negative enrichment. This receptor was obtained from an adult with COVID-19. The CDR3 sequence is CASSLVAGGFSEQFF. CDR3 in DNA: TGCGCCAGCAGCTTGGTAGCGGGAGGTTTTAGTGAGCAGTTCTTC.